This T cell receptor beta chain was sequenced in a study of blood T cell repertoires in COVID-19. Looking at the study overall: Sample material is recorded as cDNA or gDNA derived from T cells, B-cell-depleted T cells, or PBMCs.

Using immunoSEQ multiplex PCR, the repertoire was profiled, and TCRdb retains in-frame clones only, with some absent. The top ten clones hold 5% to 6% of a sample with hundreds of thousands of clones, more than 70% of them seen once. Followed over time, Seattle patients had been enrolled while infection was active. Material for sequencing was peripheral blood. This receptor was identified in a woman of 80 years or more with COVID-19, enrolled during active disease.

The CDR3 DNA reads as TGTGCCAGCGGACAGGTCGGCAATCAGCCCCAGCATTTT. It encodes CASGQVGNQPQHF. V is TRBV6-1 and J is TRBJ1-5, with 7 positions matching TRBD1. This CDR3 is built from 13 residues. V lost 8 bases and J lost 2; bases outside the gene matches: 3. Per germline, CDR1 MNHNS and CDR2 SASEGT.